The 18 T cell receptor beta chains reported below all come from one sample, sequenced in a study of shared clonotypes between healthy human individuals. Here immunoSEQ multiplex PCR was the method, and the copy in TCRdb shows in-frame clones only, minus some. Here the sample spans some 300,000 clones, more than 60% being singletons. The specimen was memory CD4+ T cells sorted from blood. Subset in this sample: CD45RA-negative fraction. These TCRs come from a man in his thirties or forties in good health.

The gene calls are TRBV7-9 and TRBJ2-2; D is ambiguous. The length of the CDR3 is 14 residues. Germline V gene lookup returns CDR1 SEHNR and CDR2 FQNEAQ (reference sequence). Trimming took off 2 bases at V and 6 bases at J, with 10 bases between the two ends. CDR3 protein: CASSLLNRPGELFF. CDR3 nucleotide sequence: TGTGCCAGCAGCTTACTTAATCGTCCCGGGGAGCTGTTTTTT.

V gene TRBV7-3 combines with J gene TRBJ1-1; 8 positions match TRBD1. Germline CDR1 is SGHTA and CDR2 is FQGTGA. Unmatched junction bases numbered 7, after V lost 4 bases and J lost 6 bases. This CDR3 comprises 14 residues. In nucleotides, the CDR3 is TGTGCCAGCAGCTCCCGACAGGGGAGTCCTGAAGCTTTCTTT. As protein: CASSSRQGSPEAFF. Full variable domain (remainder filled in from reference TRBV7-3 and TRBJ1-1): GAGVSQTPSNKVTEKGKYVELRCDPISGHTALYWYRQSLGQGPEFLIYFQGTGAADDSGLPNDRFFAVRPEGSVSTLKIQRTERGDSAVYLCASSSRQGSPEAFFGQGTRLTVV.

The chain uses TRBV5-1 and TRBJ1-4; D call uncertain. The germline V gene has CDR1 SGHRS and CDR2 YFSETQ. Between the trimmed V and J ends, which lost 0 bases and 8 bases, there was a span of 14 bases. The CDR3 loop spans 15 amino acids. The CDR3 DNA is TGCGCCAGCAGCTTGGCTGGGAGGTCAGAAGAAAAACTGTTTTTT. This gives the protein CASSLAGRSEEKLFF.

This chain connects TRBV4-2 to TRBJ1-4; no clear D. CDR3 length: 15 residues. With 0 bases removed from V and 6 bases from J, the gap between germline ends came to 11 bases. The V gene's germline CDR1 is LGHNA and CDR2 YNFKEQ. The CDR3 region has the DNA TGTGCCAGCAGCCAAGAGGACCCGAGGCATGAAAAACTGTTTTTT. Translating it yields CASSQEDPRHEKLFF.

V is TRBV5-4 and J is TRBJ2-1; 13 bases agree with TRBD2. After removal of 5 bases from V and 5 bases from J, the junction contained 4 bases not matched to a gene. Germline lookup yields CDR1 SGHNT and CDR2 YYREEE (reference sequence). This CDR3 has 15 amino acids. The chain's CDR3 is CASRVGTSGNNEQFF. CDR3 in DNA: TGTGCCAGCAGGGTCGGGACTAGCGGGAACAATGAGCAGTTCTTC.

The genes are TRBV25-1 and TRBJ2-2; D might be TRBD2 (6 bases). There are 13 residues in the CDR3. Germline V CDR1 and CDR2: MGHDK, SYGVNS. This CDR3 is CAYRRGQTGELFF. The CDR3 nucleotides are TGTGCATACCGGAGGGGCCAAACCGGGGAGCTGTTTTTT.

In DNA form, the CDR3 reads TGTGCCAGCAGATATGCGGGAGTTGGGTACAATGAGCAGTTCTTC. This translates into CASRYAGVGYNEQFF. The gene calls are TRBV13 and TRBJ2-1; TRBD2 aligns across 7 bases. With V trimmed by 6 bases and J by 4 bases, 9 bases remained unmatched. Germline V gene lookup returns CDR1 PRHDT and CDR2 FYEKMQ (reference sequence). This CDR3 has 15 amino acids.

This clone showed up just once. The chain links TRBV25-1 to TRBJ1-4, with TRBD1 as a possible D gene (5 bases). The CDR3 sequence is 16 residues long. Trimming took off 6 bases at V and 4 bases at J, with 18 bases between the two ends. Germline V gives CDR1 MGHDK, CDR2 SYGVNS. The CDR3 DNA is TGTGCCAGCAGGGCCCGACTTGGGGCCGGTAATGAAAAACTGTTTTTT. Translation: CASRARLGAGNEKLFF.

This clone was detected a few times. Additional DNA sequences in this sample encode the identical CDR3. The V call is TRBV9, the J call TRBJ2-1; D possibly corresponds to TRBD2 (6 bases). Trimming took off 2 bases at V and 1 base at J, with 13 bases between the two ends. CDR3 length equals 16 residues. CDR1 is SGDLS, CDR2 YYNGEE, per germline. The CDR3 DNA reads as TGTGCCAGCAGCGTTCGTAGCGGTTCTTCCTACAATGAGCAGTTCTTC. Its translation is CASSVRSGSSYNEQFF.

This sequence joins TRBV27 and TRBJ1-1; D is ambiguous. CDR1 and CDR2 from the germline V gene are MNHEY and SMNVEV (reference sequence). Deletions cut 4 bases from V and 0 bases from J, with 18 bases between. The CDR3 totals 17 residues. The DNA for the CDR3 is TGTGCCAGCAGTTCAATACCCCCAATATTGATGAACACTGAAGCTTTCTTT. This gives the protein CASSSIPPILMNTEAFF.

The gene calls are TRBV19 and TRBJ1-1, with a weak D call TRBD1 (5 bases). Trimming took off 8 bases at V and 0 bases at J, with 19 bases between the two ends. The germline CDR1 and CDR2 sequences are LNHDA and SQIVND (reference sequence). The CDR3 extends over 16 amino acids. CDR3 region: CASFTPGLPMNTEAFF. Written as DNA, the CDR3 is TGTGCCAGTTTTACACCGGGGCTACCGATGAACACTGAAGCTTTCTTT.

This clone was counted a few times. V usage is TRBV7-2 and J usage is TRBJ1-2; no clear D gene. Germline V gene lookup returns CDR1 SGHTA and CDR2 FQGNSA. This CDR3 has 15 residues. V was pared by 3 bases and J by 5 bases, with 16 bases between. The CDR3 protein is CASSFSKGNAYGYTF. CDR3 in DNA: TGTGCCAGCAGCTTTTCCAAGGGCAACGCATATGGCTACACCTTC. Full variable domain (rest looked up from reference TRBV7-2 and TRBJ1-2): GAGVSQSPSNKVTEKGKDVELRCDPISGHTALYWYRQSLGQGLEFLIYFQGNSAPDKSGLPSDRFSAERTGGSVSTLTIQRTQQEDSAVYLCASSFSKGNAYGYTFGSGTRLTVV.

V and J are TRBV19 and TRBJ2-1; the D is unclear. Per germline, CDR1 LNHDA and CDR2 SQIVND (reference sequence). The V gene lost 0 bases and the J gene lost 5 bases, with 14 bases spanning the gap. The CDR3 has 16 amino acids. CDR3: CASSIDPLTKDNEQFF. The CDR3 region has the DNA TGTGCCAGTAGTATAGATCCTCTCACTAAGGACAATGAGCAGTTCTTC. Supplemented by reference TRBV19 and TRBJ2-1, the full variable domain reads DGGITQSPKYLFRKEGQNVTLSCEQNLNHDAMYWYRQDPGQGLRLIYYSQIVNDFQKGDIAEGYSVSREKKESFPLTVTSAQKNPTAFYLCASSIDPLTKDNEQFFGPGTRLTVL.

Here the CDR3 DNA reads TGTGCCAGCAGCCCAAGCCTAGTCCGGGCCTACGAGCAGTACTTC. Translated: CASSPSLVRAYEQYF. The chain carries TRBV2 and TRBJ2-7; D remains ambiguous. Germline V lookup: CDR1 SNHLY, CDR2 FYNNEI. The CDR3 has 15 amino acids. Trimming stripped 6 bases from V and 2 bases from J, with 17 bases between.

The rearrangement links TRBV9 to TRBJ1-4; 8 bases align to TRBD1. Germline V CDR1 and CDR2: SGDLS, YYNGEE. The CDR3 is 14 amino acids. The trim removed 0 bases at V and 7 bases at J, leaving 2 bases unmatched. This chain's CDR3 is CASSVGDRTEKLFF. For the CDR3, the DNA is TGTGCCAGCAGCGTAGGGGACAGGACTGAAAAACTGTTTTTT.

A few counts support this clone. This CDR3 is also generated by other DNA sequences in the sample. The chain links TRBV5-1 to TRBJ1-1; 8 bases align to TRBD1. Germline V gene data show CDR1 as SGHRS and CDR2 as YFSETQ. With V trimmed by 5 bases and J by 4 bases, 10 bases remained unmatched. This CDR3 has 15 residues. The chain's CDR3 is CASSLEDRESTEAFF. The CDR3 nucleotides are TGCGCCAGCAGTCTTGAGGACAGGGAGTCCACTGAAGCTTTCTTT.

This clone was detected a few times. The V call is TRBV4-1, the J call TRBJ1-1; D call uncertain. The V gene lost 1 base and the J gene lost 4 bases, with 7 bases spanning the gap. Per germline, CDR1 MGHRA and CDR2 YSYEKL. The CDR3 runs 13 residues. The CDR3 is CASSQGESTEAFF. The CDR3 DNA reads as TGCGCCAGCAGCCAAGGGGAGTCCACTGAAGCTTTCTTT.

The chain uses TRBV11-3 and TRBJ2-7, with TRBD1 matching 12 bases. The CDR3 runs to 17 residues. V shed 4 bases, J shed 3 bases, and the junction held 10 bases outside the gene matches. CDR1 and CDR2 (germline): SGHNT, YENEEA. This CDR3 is CASSSGTGGDEDYEQYF. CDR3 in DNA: TGTGCCAGCAGCTCCGGGACAGGGGGCGATGAGGACTACGAGCAGTACTTC. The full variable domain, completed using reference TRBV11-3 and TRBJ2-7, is EAGVVQSPRYKIIEKKQPVAFWCNPISGHNTLYWYLQNLGQGPELLIRYENEEAVDDSQLPKDRFSAERLKGVDSTLKIQPAELGDSAVYLCASSSGTGGDEDYEQYFGPGTRLTVT.